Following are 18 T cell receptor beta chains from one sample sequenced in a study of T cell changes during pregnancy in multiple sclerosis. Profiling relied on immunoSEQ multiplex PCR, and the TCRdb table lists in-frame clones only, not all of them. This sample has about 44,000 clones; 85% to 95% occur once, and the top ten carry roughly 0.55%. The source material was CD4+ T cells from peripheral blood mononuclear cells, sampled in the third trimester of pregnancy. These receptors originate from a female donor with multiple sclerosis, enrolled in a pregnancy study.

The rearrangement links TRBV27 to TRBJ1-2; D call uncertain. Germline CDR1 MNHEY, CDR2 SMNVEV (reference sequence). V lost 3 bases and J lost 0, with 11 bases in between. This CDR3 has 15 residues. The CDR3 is CASSFSPGANYGYTF. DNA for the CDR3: TGTGCCAGCAGTTTTTCCCCGGGAGCTAACTATGGCTACACCTTC.

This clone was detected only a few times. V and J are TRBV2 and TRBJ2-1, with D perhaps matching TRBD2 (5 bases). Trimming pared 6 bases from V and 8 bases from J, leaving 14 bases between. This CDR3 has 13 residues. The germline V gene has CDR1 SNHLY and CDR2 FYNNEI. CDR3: CASRLGVADEQFF. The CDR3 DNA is TGTGCCAGCAGGCTCGGGGTAGCCGATGAGCAGTTCTTC.

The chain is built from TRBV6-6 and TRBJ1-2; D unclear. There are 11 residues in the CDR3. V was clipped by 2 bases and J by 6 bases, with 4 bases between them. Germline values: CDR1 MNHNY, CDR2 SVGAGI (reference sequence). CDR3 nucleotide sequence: TGTGCCAGCAGTTACATCGATGGCTACACCTTC. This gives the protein CASSYIDGYTF.

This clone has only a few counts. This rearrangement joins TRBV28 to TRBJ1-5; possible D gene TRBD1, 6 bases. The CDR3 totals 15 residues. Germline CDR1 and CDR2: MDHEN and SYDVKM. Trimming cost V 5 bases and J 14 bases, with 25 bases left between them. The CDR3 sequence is CASSKTGTTRAQEHF. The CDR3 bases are TGTGCCAGCAGTAAAACCGGGACAACCAGGGCGCAGGAGCATTTT.

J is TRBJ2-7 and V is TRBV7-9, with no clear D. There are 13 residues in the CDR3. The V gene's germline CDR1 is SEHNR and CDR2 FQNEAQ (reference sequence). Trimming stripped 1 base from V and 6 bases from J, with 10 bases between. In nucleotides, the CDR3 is TGTGCCAGCAGCTTAGAGGTTACGGGCGAGCAGTACTTC. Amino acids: CASSLEVTGEQYF.

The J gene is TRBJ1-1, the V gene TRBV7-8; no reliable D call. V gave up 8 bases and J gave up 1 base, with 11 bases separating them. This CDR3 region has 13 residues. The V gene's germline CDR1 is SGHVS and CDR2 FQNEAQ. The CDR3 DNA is TGTGCCAGCGCTGTTGAGAGGAACACTGAAGCTTTCTTT. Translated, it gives CASAVERNTEAFF.

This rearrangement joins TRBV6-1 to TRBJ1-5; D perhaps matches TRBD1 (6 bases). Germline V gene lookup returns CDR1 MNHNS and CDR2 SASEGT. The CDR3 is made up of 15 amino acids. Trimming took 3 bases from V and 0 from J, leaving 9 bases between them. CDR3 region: CASSETGASNQPQHF. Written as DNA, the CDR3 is TGTGCCAGCAGTGAGACAGGCGCTAGCAATCAGCCCCAGCATTTT.

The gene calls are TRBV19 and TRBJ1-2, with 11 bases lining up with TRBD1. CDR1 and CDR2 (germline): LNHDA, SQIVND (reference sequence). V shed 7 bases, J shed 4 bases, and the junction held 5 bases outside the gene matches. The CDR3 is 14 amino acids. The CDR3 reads CASNTGTGGYGYTF. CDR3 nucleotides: TGTGCCAGTAACACCGGGACAGGGGGCTATGGCTACACCTTC.

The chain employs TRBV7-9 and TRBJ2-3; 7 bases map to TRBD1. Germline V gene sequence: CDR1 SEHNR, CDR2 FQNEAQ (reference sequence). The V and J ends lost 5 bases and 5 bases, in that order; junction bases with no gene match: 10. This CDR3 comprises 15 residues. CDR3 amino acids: CASSPDRVKRDTQYF. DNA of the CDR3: TGTGCCAGCAGCCCTGACAGGGTCAAGCGAGATACGCAGTATTTT.

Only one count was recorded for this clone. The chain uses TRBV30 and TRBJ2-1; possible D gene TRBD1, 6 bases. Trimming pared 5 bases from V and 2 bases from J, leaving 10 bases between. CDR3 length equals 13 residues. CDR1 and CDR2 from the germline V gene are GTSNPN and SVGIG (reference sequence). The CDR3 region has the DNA TGTGCCTGGGCCCGACAGGCCTACAATGAGCAGTTCTTC. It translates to CAWARQAYNEQFF.

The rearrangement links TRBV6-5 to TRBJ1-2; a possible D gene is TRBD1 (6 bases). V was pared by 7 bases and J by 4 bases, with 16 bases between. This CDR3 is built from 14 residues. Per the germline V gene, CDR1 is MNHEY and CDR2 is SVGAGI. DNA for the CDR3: TGTGCCAGCAAAACCGACAGGATATTCTATGGCTACACCTTC. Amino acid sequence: CASKTDRIFYGYTF.

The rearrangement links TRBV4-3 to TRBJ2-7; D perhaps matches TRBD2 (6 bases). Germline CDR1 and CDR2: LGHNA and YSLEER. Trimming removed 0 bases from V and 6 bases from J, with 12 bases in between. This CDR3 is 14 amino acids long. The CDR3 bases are TGCGCCAGCAGCCAAGATCTATCGGAGGGCGAGCAGTACTTC. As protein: CASSQDLSEGEQYF.

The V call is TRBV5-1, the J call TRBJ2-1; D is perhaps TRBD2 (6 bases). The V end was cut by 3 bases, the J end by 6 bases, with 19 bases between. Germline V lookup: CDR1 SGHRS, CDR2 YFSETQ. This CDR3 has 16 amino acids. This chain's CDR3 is CASSSQPGLRSNEQFF. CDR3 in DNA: TGCGCCAGCAGCTCCCAACCGGGACTTAGGTCCAATGAGCAGTTCTTC.

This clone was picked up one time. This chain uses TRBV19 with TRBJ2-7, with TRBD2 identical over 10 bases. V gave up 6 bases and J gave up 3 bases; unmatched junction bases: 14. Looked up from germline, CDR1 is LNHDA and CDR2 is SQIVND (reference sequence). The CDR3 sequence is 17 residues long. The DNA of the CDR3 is TGTGCCAGTAGGCCCGGGGGTAGCGGGAGGACCAGCTACGAGCAGTACTTC. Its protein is CASRPGGSGRTSYEQYF.

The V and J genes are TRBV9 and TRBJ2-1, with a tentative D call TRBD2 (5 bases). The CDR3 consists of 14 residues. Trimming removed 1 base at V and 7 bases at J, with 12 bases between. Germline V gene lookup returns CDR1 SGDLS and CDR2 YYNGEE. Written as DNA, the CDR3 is TGTGCCAGCAGCGTACGGACTTCTGCTAATGAGCAGTTCTTC. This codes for CASSVRTSANEQFF.

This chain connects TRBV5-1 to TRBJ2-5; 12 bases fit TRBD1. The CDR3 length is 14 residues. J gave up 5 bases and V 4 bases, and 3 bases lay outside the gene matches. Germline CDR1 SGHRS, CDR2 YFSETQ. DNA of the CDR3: TGCGCCAGCAGCGGGGACAGGGGGCTGGAGACCCAGTACTTC. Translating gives CASSGDRGLETQYF.

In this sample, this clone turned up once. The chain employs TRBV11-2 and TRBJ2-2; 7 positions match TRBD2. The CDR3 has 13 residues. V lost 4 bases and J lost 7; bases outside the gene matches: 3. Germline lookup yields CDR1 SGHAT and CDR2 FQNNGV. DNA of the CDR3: TGTGCCAGCAGCTCTTCGGGAGGCGGGGAGCTGTTTTTT. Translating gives CASSSSGGGELFF.

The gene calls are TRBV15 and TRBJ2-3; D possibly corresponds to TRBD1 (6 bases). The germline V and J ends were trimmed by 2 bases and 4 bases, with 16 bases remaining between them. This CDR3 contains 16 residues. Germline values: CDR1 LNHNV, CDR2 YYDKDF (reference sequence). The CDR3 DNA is TGTGCCACCAGCAGACCCAGGGGTCCCGAAGCAGATACGCAGTATTTT. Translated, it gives CATSRPRGPEADTQYF. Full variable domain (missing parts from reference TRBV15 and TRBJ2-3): DAMVIQNPRYQVTQFGKPVTLSCSQTLNHNVMYWYQQKSSQAPKLLFHYYDKDFNNEADTPDNFQSRRPNTSFCFLDIRSPGLGDTAMYLCATSRPRGPEADTQYFGPGTRLTVL.